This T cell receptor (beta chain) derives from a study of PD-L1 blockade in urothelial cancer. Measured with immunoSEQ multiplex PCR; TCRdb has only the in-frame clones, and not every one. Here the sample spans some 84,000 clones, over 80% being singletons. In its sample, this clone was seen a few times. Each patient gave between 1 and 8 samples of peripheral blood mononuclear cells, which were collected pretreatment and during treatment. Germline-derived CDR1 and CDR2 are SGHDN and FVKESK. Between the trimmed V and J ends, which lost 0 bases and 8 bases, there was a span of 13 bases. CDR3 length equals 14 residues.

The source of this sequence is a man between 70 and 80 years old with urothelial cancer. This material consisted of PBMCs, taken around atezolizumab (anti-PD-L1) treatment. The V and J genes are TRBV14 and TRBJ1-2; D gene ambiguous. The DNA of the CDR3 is TGTGCCAGCAGCCAAGATTTGTTAGCGGGGGGCTACACCTTC. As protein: CASSQDLLAGGYTF.